Listed here is a single T cell receptor (beta chain). Its antigen is not identified. This record belongs to a study of cytomegalovirus exposure and HLA in healthy donors. Using immunoSEQ multiplex PCR, the repertoire was profiled, and TCRdb retains in-frame clones only, with some absent. The table records roughly 120,000 clones, more than 85% of them present only once. CDR3 length: 17 amino acids. CDR1 and CDR2 (germline): MDHEN, SYDVKM. V lost 6 bases to trimming and J lost 4 bases; unmatched junction nucleotides: 11. Study conclusions and caveats: The study listed approximately 160 cytomegalovirus-associated TCR beta chains.

The sequence derives from a man younger than 30 in good health and CMV-seropositive. The chain employs TRBV28 and TRBJ2-1, with 11 bases lining up with TRBD2. The sequenced sample was PBMCs. Here the CDR3 reads CASRGLAGGSIYNEQFF. The CDR3 coding sequence is TGTGCCAGCAGGGGGCTAGCGGGGGGTTCAATTTACAATGAGCAGTTCTTC. The whole variable domain, remainder taken from reference TRBV28 and TRBJ2-1, is DVKVTQSSRYLVKRTGEKVFLECVQDMDHENMFWYRQDPGLGLRLIYFSYDVKMKEKGDIPEGYSVSREKKERFSLILESASTNQTSMYLCASRGLAGGSIYNEQFFGPGTRLTVL.